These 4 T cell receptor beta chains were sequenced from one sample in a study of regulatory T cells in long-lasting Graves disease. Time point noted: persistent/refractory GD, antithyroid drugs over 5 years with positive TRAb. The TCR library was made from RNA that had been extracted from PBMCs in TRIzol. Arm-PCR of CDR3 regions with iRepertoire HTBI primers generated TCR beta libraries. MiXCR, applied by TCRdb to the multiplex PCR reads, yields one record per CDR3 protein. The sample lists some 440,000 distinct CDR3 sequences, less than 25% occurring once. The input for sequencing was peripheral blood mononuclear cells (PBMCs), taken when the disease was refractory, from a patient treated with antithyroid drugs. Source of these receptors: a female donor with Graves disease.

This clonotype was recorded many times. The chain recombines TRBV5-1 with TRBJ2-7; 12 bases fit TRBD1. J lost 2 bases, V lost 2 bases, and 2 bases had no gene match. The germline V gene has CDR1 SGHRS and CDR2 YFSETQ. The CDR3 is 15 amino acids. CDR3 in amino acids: CASSFWDRGPYEQYF. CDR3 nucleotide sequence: TGCGCCAGCAGCTTTTGGGACAGGGGGCCCTACGAGCAGTACTTC. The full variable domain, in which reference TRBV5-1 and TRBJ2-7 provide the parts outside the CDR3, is KAGVTQTPRYLIKTRGQQVTLSCSPISGHRSVSWYQQTPGQGLQFLFEYFSETQRNKGNFPGRFSGRQFSNSRSEMNVSTLELGDSALYLCASSFWDRGPYEQYFGPGTRLTVT.

CDR3 nucleotides: TGCAGTGCTAGAGAAGGCGAGCAGTACTTC. Its protein product is CSAREGEQYF. The genes are TRBV20-1 and TRBJ2-7; D remains ambiguous. With 0 bases removed from V and 6 bases from J, the gap between germline ends came to 3 bases. Germline assignment: CDR1 DFQATT and CDR2 SNEGSKA (reference sequence). The CDR3 consists of 10 residues.

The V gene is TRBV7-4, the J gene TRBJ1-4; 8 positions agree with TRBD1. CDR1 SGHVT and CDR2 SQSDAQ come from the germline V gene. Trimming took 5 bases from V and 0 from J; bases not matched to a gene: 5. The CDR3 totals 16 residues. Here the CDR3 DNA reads TGTGCCAGCAGCCAATACAGGGGGACAACTAATGAAAAACTGTTTTTT. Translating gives CASSQYRGTTNEKLFF. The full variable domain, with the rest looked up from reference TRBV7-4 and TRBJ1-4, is GAGVSQSPRYKVAKRGRDVALRCDSISGHVTLYWYRQTLGQGSEVLTYSQSDAQRDKSGRPSGRFSAERPERSVSTLKIQRTEQGDSAVYLCASSQYRGTTNEKLFFGSGTQLSVL.

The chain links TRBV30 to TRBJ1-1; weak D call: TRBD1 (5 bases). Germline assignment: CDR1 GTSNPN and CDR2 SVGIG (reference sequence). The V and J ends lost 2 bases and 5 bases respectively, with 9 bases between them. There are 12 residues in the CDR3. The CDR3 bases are TGTGCCTGGAGTACCGGGGCTACTGAAGCTTTCTTT. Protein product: CAWSTGATEAFF.